This TCR beta chain stems from a study of blood T cell repertoires in COVID-19 (dated by TCRdb to 2020 to 2022). Some background on the complete study: Collaborator samples came from the United States, Italy and Spain and covered acute and convalescent phases of COVID-19. Nearly every sample came with metadata listing a de-identified subject ID, COVID-19 status, age in years and sex. Samples were obtained from the ongoing ImmuneRACE study (first 160 participants) and from over a thousand subjects provided by 6 global collaborators. Deeply sampled blood TCRbeta repertoires from subjects exposed to, actively infected with, or recovered from COVID-19 were included in the dataset. Where available, HLA class I and class II types were taken from metadata supplied by the sample provider and were not determined by assay-based typing. The repertoires were released in a freely available public database meant as a resource for research on the immune response to SARS-CoV-2. The material from the prospective study consisted of cDNA or gDNA derived from T cells, B-cell-depleted T cells, or PBMCs.

General study outcomes and caveats: The quantity of clinical and demographic metadata differed by source and by participant and was supplied without curation.

Comment on this clone: Its antigen specificity is not known. No much larger clonotype is one base removed from it; base qualities were not supplied.

Taken from the germline V gene, the CDR1 and CDR2 loops are LGHNA and YNFKEQ. V ends up 7 bases short and J 1 base short, with an unmatched junction base count of 6. The cysteine opens and the phenylalanine closes a CDR3 of 14 amino acids. Only CDR3 DNA is held: 42 bases, read in frame from base 1. TCRbeta CDR3 regions were amplified from genomic DNA using the immunoSEQ Assay, a bias-controlled multiplex PCR. Turning to the authors' computational methods: Nucleated cell counts per sample were estimated from amplification of reference gene primers within the assay. Sequence reads were collapsed and filtered to measure the absolute abundance of every unique TCRbeta CDR3 rearrangement. For each sample, productive Simpson clonality was calculated as the square root of Simpson's diversity index over productive rearrangements. The source is immuneACCESS, and TCRdb retained only in-frame sequences with V and J called. Part of the clones is not carried over; for the studies checked, unresolved V genes explain less than half of this, and the remainder is unexplained. Clone size and V and J calls were adopted from that table, with D and trimming inferred from the DNA. The table for this sample lists about 260,000 clones; approximately 86% of them were counted only once. The ten largest clones represent about 9.8% of the sample.

A second Seattle source provided samples from volunteer blood donors who had recovered from COVID-19. Each collaborating institution followed its own protocols to collect whole blood in K2EDTA tubes. Collaborator samples were shipped for TCRbeta analysis as frozen whole blood, isolated PBMCs, or DNA extracted from either sample type. The chain is assembled from TRBV4-2 and TRBJ1-1; the central 7 bases match TRBD1. The sequencing sample was made of peripheral blood. The TCR sequence derives from a man in his forties who had recovered from COVID-19. The CDR3 has the sequence CASTLGQANTEAFF. The bases are TGTGCCAGCACCCTAGGACAGGCGAACACTGAAGCTTTCTTT.